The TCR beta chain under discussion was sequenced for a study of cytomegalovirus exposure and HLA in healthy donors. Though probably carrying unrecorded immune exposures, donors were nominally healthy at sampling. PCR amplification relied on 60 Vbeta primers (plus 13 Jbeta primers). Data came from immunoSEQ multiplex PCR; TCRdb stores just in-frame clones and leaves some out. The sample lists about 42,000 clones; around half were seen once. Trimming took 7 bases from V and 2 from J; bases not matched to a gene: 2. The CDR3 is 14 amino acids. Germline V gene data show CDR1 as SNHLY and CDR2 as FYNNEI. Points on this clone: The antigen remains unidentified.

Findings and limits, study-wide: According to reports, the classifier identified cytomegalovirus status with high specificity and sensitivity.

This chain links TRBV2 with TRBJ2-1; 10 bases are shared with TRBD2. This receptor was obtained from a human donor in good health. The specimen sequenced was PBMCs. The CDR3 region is CASKREGTYNEQFF. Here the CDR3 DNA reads TGTGCCAGCAAGCGGGAGGGGACCTACAATGAGCAGTTCTTC. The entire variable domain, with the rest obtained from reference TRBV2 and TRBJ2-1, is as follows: EPEVTQTPSHQVTQMGQEVILRCVPISNHLYFYWYRQILGQKVEFLVSFYNNEISEKSEIFDDQFSVERPDGSNFTLKIRSTKLEDSAMYFCASKREGTYNEQFFGPGTRLTVL.